This T cell receptor beta chain was obtained from a study of blood T cell repertoires in COVID-19. J was trimmed by 5 bases and V by 1 base; bases with no gene match: 5. Per the germline V gene, CDR1 is SGHTS and CDR2 is YDEGEE. The CDR3 length is 15 residues. Measured with immunoSEQ multiplex PCR; TCRdb has only the in-frame clones, and not every one. The table records nearly 350,000 clones, 88% of them present only once. This receptor was identified in a woman aged 70-85 years with COVID-19, enrolled during active disease. The specimen was peripheral blood. The V call is TRBV5-8, the J call TRBJ2-5; TRBD2 matches at 10 bases. CDR3 coding DNA: TGTGCCAGCAGCTTGAGCGGGGGGGCTCCCGAGACCCAGTACTTC. Protein: CASSLSGGAPETQYF.